This T cell receptor (beta chain) comes out of a study of blood T cell repertoires in COVID-19. On the study more broadly: Sites across the United States, Italy and Spain contributed samples from acute and convalescent COVID-19. T cells, B-cell-depleted T cells, or PBMCs provided the cDNA or gDNA that served as material.

Here immunoSEQ multiplex PCR was the method, and the copy in TCRdb shows in-frame clones only, minus some. The profile shows approximately 170,000 clones, about nine tenths of them singletons. Per germline, CDR1 SNHLY and CDR2 FYNNEI. The V and J ends lost 7 bases and 7 bases respectively, with 16 bases between them. The CDR3 length is 14 residues. Material for sequencing was peripheral blood. The chain recombines TRBV2 with TRBJ1-4, with D uncertain. The TCR comes from a man aged 60 to 75 with acute or convalescent COVID-19. The CDR3, as DNA: TGTGCCAGCACCGAACAGACGGTGACTGAAAAACTGTTTTTT. This codes for CASTEQTVTEKLFF.